This T cell receptor (beta chain) stems from a study of beta chain bispecific antibodies for T cell cancers. Across the whole study: The leukemia lines expressed TRBV12-3 (Jurkat) and TRBV5-5 (HPB-ALL).

Study-wide findings and caveats: Non-targeted, unrelated TRBV family members appeared unchanged. In these mixed samples, most targeted TRBV reads derived from the leukemia cell line. Versus anti-CD19, anti-TRBV12 exposure cut the TRBV12-3 share of TRBV signal by 98.9%.

Expansion lasted two to four days, with either anti-CD3 antibody OKT3 or CD3/CD28 beads. Germline V CDR1 and CDR2: GTSNPN, SVGIG (reference sequence). Between the trimmed V and J ends, which lost 0 bases and 2 bases, there was a span of 11 bases. The CDR3 extends over 14 amino acids. This clonotype was found many times. Its antigen is unidentified. TCRdb independently ran MiXCR on the 5' RACE reads; one entry per CDR3 protein. The data contain 20,000 to 25,000 distinct CDR3 sequences, around 2% of them seen just once; the ten biggest clones take up roughly 5%. The chain couples TRBV30 to TRBJ2-7; D ambiguous. The TCR sequence derives from a human donor in good health. Some clones in this sample may be carry-over from other donors' samples. The sequencing here drew on healthy donor T cells cultured with leukemia cells, taken from a culture containing a bispecific antibody targeting TCR Vbeta12. The CDR3 protein is CAWSVGGDAYEQYF. The CDR3 DNA reads TGTGCCTGGAGTGTTGGTGGGGATGCCTACGAGCAGTACTTC.